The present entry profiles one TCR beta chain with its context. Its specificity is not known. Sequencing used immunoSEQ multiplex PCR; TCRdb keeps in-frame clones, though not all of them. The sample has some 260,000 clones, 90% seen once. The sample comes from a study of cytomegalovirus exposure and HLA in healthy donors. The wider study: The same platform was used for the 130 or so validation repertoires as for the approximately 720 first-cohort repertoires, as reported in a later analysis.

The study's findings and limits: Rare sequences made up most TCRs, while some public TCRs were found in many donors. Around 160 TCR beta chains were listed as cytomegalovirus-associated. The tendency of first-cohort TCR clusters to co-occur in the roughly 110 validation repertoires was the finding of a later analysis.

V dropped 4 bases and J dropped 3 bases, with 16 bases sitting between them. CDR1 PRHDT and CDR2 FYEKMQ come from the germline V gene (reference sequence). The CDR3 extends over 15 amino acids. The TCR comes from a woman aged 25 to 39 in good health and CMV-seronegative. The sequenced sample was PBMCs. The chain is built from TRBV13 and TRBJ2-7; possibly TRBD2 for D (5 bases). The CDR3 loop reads CASSSGLGGVYEQYF. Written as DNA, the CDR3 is TGTGCCAGCAGCTCTGGCCTAGGAGGAGTCTACGAGCAGTACTTC. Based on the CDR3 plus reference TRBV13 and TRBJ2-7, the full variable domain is AAGVIQSPRHLIKEKRETATLKCYPIPRHDTVYWYQQGPGQDPQFLISFYEKMQSDKGSIPDRFSAQQFSDYHSELNMSSLELGDSALYFCASSSGLGGVYEQYFGPGTRLTVT.